The source of this T cell receptor (beta chain) is a study of T-cell reconstitution after alpha-beta-depleted transplantation in children. The TCRbeta library incorporated unique molecular identifiers. TCRdb called the PCR reads again in MiXCR, with one record for every CDR3 protein. This table holds about 290,000 distinct CDR3 sequences, around a tenth found once. V lost 0 bases and J 6 bases, leaving 9 bases between the germline ends. The CDR3 runs to 14 residues. Germline V CDR1 and CDR2: LGHNA, YNFKEQ. This clonotype occurred many times. The material sequenced was PBMCs, taken before TCRalphabeta/CD19-depleted stem cell transplant. This rearrangement joins TRBV4-2 to TRBJ1-5; unclear D gene. The sequence came from a boy under two years old with acute myeloid leukemia, due to receive a stem cell transplant. In DNA, the CDR3 is TGTGCCAGCAGCCAAGAGCCAGGCGCTCAGCCCCAGCATTTT. It encodes CASSQEPGAQPQHF.